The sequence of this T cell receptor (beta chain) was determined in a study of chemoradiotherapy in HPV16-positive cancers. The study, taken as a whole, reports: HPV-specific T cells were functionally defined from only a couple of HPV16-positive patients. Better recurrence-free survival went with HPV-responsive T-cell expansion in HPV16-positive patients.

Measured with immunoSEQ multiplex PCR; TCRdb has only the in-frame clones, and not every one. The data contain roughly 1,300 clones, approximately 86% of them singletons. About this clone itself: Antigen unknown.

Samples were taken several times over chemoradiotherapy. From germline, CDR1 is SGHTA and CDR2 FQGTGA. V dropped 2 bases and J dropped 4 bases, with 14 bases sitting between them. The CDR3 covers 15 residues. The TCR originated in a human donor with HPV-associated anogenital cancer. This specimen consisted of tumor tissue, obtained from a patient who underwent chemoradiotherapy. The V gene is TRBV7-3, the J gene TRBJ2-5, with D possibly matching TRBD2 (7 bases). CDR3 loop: CASSLGGGVRETQYF. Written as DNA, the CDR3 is TGTGCCAGCAGCTTAGGAGGGGGGGTTAGAGAGACCCAGTACTTC.